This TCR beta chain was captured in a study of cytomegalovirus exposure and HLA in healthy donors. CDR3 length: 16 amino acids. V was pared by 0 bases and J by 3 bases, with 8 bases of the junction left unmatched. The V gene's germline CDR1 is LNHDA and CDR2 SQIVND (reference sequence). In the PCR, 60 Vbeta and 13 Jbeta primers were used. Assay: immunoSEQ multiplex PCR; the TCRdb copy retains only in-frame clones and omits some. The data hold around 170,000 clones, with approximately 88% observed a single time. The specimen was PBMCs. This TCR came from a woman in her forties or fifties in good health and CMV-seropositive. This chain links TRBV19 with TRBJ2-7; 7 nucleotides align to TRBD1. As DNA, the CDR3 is TGTGCCAGTAGTATAGATCTACGGCAGGGGGTCTACGAGCAGTACTTC. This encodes CASSIDLRQGVYEQYF.